The clone carrying this T cell receptor (beta chain) was detected only a few times. Everyone who took part was roughly 18 to 95 years old, and they came from about 23 US areas. The source of the sample is a study of blood T cell repertoires in COVID-19. For the study at large: There were acute and convalescent COVID-19 samples, and they came from the United States, Italy and Spain. The cDNA or gDNA used as material had been derived from T cells, B-cell-depleted T cells, or PBMCs.

Germline CDR1 MGHRA, CDR2 YSYEKL. The germline V and J ends were trimmed by 6 bases and 7 bases, with 19 bases remaining between them. The CDR3 is made up of 14 amino acids. In the original analysis: The assay estimated nucleated cells by amplifying reference gene primers. Produced via immunoSEQ multiplex PCR; TCRdb's table is partial and in-frame only. The DNA was the basis for D and trimming; V, J and clone size are from that table. The sample carries 250,000 to 300,000 clones, 89% recorded once. This chain links TRBV4-1 with TRBJ2-7, with D maybe TRBD1 (6 bases). The sequencing sample was made of PBMCs or T cells enriched from blood (not recorded which). The origin of this receptor is a woman between 50 and 59 years old who had been exposed to COVID-19. CDR3 residues: CASRATGIGKEQYF. The CDR3, as DNA: TGCGCCAGCAGGGCAACAGGGATTGGTAAGGAGCAGTACTTC.